The 28 T cell receptor beta chains below come from one sample, sequenced in a study of shared clonotypes between healthy human individuals. Assay: immunoSEQ multiplex PCR; the TCRdb copy retains only in-frame clones and omits some. Of more than 2 million clones in the sample, roughly 96% are singletons; the top ten hold 0.13%. What was sequenced was naive CD4+ T cells sorted from blood. Subset meaning: CD45RA+ positively selected. These TCRs come from a man aged 18 to 29 in good health.

The chain couples TRBV11-2 to TRBJ2-5; tentatively, D is TRBD2 (6 bases). The DNA end lines up better with TRBJ2-7; the J call may be wrong. Per germline, CDR1 SGHAT and CDR2 FQNNGV. This CDR3 contains 15 residues. CDR3 region: CASRRDPILTYEQYF. In DNA, the CDR3 is TGTGCCAGCAGGCGGGATCCGATCCTAACCTACGAGCAGTACTTC.

The chain carries TRBV6-6 and TRBJ2-2; 8 bases align to TRBD1. The CDR3 spans 15 residues. V shed 5 bases and J 4 bases; nucleotides not matched to a gene: 6. Germline V CDR1 and CDR2: MNHNY, SVGAGI (reference sequence). This CDR3 is CASSHQDRATGELFF. The CDR3 DNA follows: TGTGCCAGCAGTCACCAGGACAGGGCCACCGGGGAGCTGTTTTTT.

V and J are TRBV11-2 and TRBJ2-7, with 8 bases aligning to TRBD2. There are 14 residues in the CDR3. V trimming: 5 bases; J trimming: 5 bases; junction bases outside the gene matches: 8. The germline CDR1 and CDR2 sequences are SGHAT and FQNNGV. The CDR3 region has the DNA TGTGCCAGCAGCCCAAGCGGGAGCATCGACGAGCAGTACTTC. Protein sequence: CASSPSGSIDEQYF.

The chain recombines TRBV25-1 with TRBJ2-7, with a tentative D call TRBD1 (6 bases). Trimming removed 4 bases at V and 2 bases at J, with 12 bases between. Germline assignment: CDR1 MGHDK and CDR2 SYGVNS. The CDR3 loop spans 14 amino acids. CDR3 sequence reads: CASSADGQPYEQYF. The CDR3 DNA reads TGTGCCAGCAGTGCGGATGGACAGCCCTACGAGCAGTACTTC.

Notes on this clone: This specimen includes other DNA sequences encoding the same CDR3. This chain links TRBV18 with TRBJ1-5; 10 nucleotides line up with TRBD1. The CDR3 consists of 14 residues. Trimming at V came to 4 bases and at J to 4 bases, leaving 1 base not matched to a gene. The V gene's germline CDR1 is KGHSH and CDR2 LQKENI. The CDR3 nucleotides read TGTGCCAGCTCACAGGGACAGGGGAATCAGCCCCAGCATTTT. Its protein product is CASSQGQGNQPQHF. The variable domain in full, completed from reference TRBV18 and TRBJ1-5, reads NAGVMQNPRHLVRRRGQEARLRCSPMKGHSHVYWYRQLPEEGLKFMVYLQKENIIDESGMPKERFSAEFPKEGPSILRIQQVVRGDSAAYFCASSQGQGNQPQHFGDGTRLSIL.

The CDR3 DNA reads as TGTGCCAGCAGCTTTCCTAGCGGAAGCACAGATACGCAGTATTTT. This translates into CASSFPSGSTDTQYF. The chain employs TRBV7-2 and TRBJ2-3, with 7 bases fitting TRBD2. The CDR3 is made up of 15 amino acids. Germline V gene sequence: CDR1 SGHTA, CDR2 FQGNSA. The trim removed 3 bases at V and 0 bases at J, leaving 3 bases unmatched.

The chain carries TRBV6-6 and TRBJ2-5, with 7 bases fitting TRBD1. V lost 5 bases to trimming and J lost 5 bases; unmatched junction nucleotides: 11. The CDR3 is made up of 15 amino acids. Germline values: CDR1 MNHNY, CDR2 SVGAGI (reference sequence). The CDR3 region has the DNA TGTGCCAGCAGTCAGAGAACAGGGGTGGTCGAGACCCAGTACTTC. Its protein is CASSQRTGVVETQYF.

This chain links TRBV4-1 with TRBJ1-1, with 8 nucleotides matching TRBD1. CDR3 length: 17 residues. Germline lookup yields CDR1 MGHRA and CDR2 YSYEKL. V gave up 5 bases and J gave up 3 bases; unmatched junction bases: 14. CDR3 region: CASSFSQGDWGYTEAFF. In nucleotides, the CDR3 is TGCGCCAGCAGCTTCTCACAGGGGGACTGGGGGTACACTGAAGCTTTCTTT.

The chain couples TRBV6-6 to TRBJ1-3; no clear D gene. The germline CDR1 and CDR2 sequences are MNHNY and SVGAGI (reference sequence). Trimming stripped 2 bases from V and 0 bases from J, with 8 bases between. This CDR3 spans 15 amino acids. The CDR3 DNA follows: TGTGCCAGCAGTTACGCCATCAGCTCTGGAAACACCATATATTTT. Protein sequence: CASSYAISSGNTIYF.

In this sample, this clone turned up once. The chain joins TRBV1 to TRBJ2-3; TRBD2, as called in the table, went unchecked against the DNA. TRBV1 is listed as a pseudogene. This CDR3 is built from 18 residues. The CDR3 sequence is CTSSQLPRAATGGDTQYF. The CDR3 DNA is TGCACCAGCAGCCAGCTACCCCGGGCAGCCACCGGGGGAGATACGCAGTATTTT.

The chain employs TRBV10-3 and TRBJ2-5; unclear D gene. This CDR3 has 12 residues. V lost 0 bases to trimming and J lost 7 bases, with 6 bases between them. Germline values: CDR1 ENHRY, CDR2 SYGVKD. The chain's CDR3 is CAISESDWTQYF. CDR3 DNA sequence: TGTGCCATCAGTGAGTCTGACTGGACCCAGTACTTC.

This clone has a single count. The chain uses TRBV7-2 and TRBJ2-7; 9 bases map to TRBD2. The J segment lost 2 bases and the V segment lost 5 bases, leaving 10 bases of the junction unmatched. The CDR3 runs 16 residues. The germline CDR1 and CDR2 sequences are SGHTA and FQGNSA. The CDR3 nucleotides read TGTGCCAGCAGCCGACTGGGTGGACTAGCGACCTACGAGCAGTACTTC. As protein: CASSRLGGLATYEQYF.

As to this clone: Other DNA sequences of this sample code for an identical CDR3. The rearrangement uses TRBV29-1 and TRBJ2-7, with 10 positions matching TRBD1. This CDR3 has 13 residues. With 6 bases clipped from V and 3 bases from J, the junction kept 5 bases outside the gene matches. CDR1 and CDR2 (germline): SQVTM, ANQGSEA. In DNA form, the CDR3 reads TGCAGCGTGGAAAGGGACAGGGGCTACGAGCAGTACTTC. Residues: CSVERDRGYEQYF.

About this clone: This sample includes further DNA sequences coding for the same CDR3. V is TRBV6-5 and J is TRBJ2-7, with D tentatively TRBD1 (6 bases). Trimming took 5 bases from V and 3 from J, leaving 11 bases between them. The germline CDR1 and CDR2 sequences are MNHEY and SVGAGI. The CDR3 runs 13 residues. The CDR3 bases are TGTGCCAGCAGTCGAGGACAGAGCTACGAGCAGTACTTC. Translation gives CASSRGQSYEQYF.

The count of this clone is one. The chain employs TRBV4-1 and TRBJ1-2; 9 bases map to TRBD1. In germline, CDR1 is MGHRA, CDR2 YSYEKL. Losses at the gene ends were 1 base for V and 7 bases for J; bases not matched to a gene: 16. The CDR3 is made up of 18 amino acids. CDR3 loop: CASSQAGSRGTGTPGYTF. The CDR3 nucleotides read TGCGCCAGCAGCCAAGCAGGGAGTAGGGGGACAGGGACTCCTGGCTACACCTTC.

J is TRBJ1-6 and V is TRBV5-8; D gene unclear. This CDR3 region has 13 residues. Looked up from germline, CDR1 is SGHTS and CDR2 is YDEGEE. With 0 bases removed from V and 7 bases from J, the gap between germline ends came to 5 bases. DNA for the CDR3: TGTGCCAGCAGCTTGGAGCAGAATTCACCCCTCCACTTT. It yields the protein CASSLEQNSPLHF.

This sequence joins TRBV5-1 and TRBJ2-5; 9 bases agree with TRBD1. V trimming: 4 bases; J trimming: 2 bases; junction bases outside the gene matches: 6. Germline V gene lookup returns CDR1 SGHRS and CDR2 YFSETQ. The CDR3 is 15 amino acids. CDR3 protein: CASSTGTGWQETQYF. The CDR3 bases are TGCGCCAGCAGCACCGGGACAGGGTGGCAAGAGACCCAGTACTTC.

This clone was recorded once. Other DNA sequences in this specimen translate into the identical CDR3. V gene TRBV20-1 combines with J gene TRBJ1-1; D not certain. Trimming cost V 6 bases and J 2 bases, with 7 bases left between them. Germline V CDR1 and CDR2: DFQATT, SNEGSKA (reference sequence). The CDR3 consists of 11 residues. CDR3 region: CSAGRNTEAFF. In DNA form, the CDR3 reads TGCAGTGCCGGCAGAAACACTGAAGCTTTCTTT.

The V call is TRBV5-1, the J call TRBJ2-2; D may be TRBD1 or TRBD2 (5 bases each). Trimming took off 3 bases at V and 5 bases at J, with 14 bases between the two ends. Per germline, CDR1 SGHRS and CDR2 YFSETQ. The CDR3 sequence is 15 residues long. The CDR3 nucleotides are TGCGCCAGCAGCTCTCCCGGGACGACAACCGGGGAGCTGTTTTTT. Amino acids: CASSSPGTTTGELFF.

This rearrangement joins TRBV28 to TRBJ1-2; 8 positions agree with TRBD1. CDR1 and CDR2 from the germline V gene are MDHEN and SYDVKM. This CDR3 region has 16 residues. With 4 bases clipped from V and 8 bases from J, the junction kept 15 bases outside the gene matches. CDR3 loop: CASSSKTRTGHGGYTF. The CDR3 DNA follows: TGTGCCAGCAGTTCGAAAACAAGGACAGGGCACGGGGGCTACACCTTC.

The rearrangement links TRBV30 to TRBJ1-1; no firm D call. The CDR3 is 13 residues long. Trimming stripped 1 base from V and 4 bases from J, with 10 bases between. Germline values: CDR1 GTSNPN, CDR2 SVGIG (reference sequence). The CDR3 spells CAWSGVFFTEAFF. The CDR3 region has the DNA TGTGCCTGGAGTGGGGTGTTTTTCACTGAAGCTTTCTTT. The full variable domain, completed using reference TRBV30 and TRBJ1-1, is SQTIHQWPATLVQPVGSPLSLECTVEGTSNPNLYWYRQAAGRGLQLLFYSVGIGQISSEVPQNLSASRPQDRQFILSSKKLLLSDSGFYLCAWSGVFFTEAFFGQGTRLTVV.

J is TRBJ1-2 and V is TRBV18, with TRBD1 matching 8 bases. Germline CDR1 is KGHSH and CDR2 is LQKENI. The CDR3 runs to 19 residues. Losses at the gene ends were 0 bases for V and 4 bases for J; bases not matched to a gene: 16. The DNA for the CDR3 is TGTGCCAGCTCACCACCTCAAAGGAGATCAGGGGGCGGTTTCTATGGCTACACCTTC. This codes for CASSPPQRRSGGGFYGYTF. Full variable domain (remainder filled in from reference TRBV18 and TRBJ1-2): NAGVMQNPRHLVRRRGQEARLRCSPMKGHSHVYWYRQLPEEGLKFMVYLQKENIIDESGMPKERFSAEFPKEGPSILRIQQVVRGDSAAYFCASSPPQRRSGGGFYGYTFGSGTRLTVV.

The V call is TRBV5-6, the J call TRBJ2-7; D is perhaps TRBD1 (6 bases). V was clipped by 0 bases and J by 3 bases, with 13 bases between them. The CDR3 is 15 amino acids. Germline assignment: CDR1 SGHDT and CDR2 YYEEEE. CDR3 nucleotide sequence: TGTGCCAGCAGCTTGGTGGTATCAGGGGACTACGAGCAGTACTTC. This translates into CASSLVVSGDYEQYF. The entire variable domain, with the rest obtained from reference TRBV5-6 and TRBJ2-7, is as follows: DAGVTQSPTHLIKTRGQQVTLRCSPKSGHDTVSWYQQALGQGPQFIFQYYEEEERQRGNFPDRFSGHQFPNYSSELNVNALLLGDSALYLCASSLVVSGDYEQYFGPGTRLTVT.

The chain joins TRBV28 to TRBJ2-7; TRBD2 matches 15 bases. V gave up 6 bases and J gave up 1 base; unmatched junction bases: 4. There are 16 residues in the CDR3. CDR1 is MDHEN and CDR2 is SYDVKM in the germline V gene. The CDR3 DNA sequence: TGTGCCAGCAGGGGACTAGCGGGGGGCCCTTCCTACGAGCAGTACTTC. Protein product: CASRGLAGGPSYEQYF.

About this clone itself: This sample includes further DNA sequences coding for the same CDR3. The chain combines TRBV18 with TRBJ2-7; 9 bases are a match to TRBD2. V dropped 3 bases and J dropped 1; count of bases not matched to a gene: 1. CDR3 length: 14 amino acids. Germline CDR1 reads KGHSH; CDR2 reads LQKENI. This chain's CDR3 is CASSPAGGSYEQYF. CDR3 nucleotide sequence: TGTGCCAGCTCACCGGCGGGAGGGTCCTACGAGCAGTACTTC. Supplemented by reference TRBV18 and TRBJ2-7, the full variable domain reads NAGVMQNPRHLVRRRGQEARLRCSPMKGHSHVYWYRQLPEEGLKFMVYLQKENIIDESGMPKERFSAEFPKEGPSILRIQQVVRGDSAAYFCASSPAGGSYEQYFGPGTRLTVT.

Points on this clone: A much larger clone lies one base from this, so it may be a read error. The chain uses TRBV4-3 and TRBJ2-3; D perhaps matches TRBD1 (6 bases). Germline V lookup: CDR1 LGHNA, CDR2 YSLEER. V gave up 0 bases and J gave up 8 bases, with 21 bases separating them. The CDR3 is 17 residues long. The CDR3 is CASSQDSYYRVQGTQYF. The CDR3 DNA is TGCGCCAGCAGCCAAGATTCATATTACAGGGTACAAGGTACGCAGTATTTT.

J is TRBJ2-7 and V is TRBV11-2, with D possibly being TRBD1 (5 bases). Germline values: CDR1 SGHAT, CDR2 FQNNGV. This CDR3 contains 13 residues. V was cut by 4 bases and J by 6 bases, with 13 bases left in between. The DNA of the CDR3 is TGTGCCAGCAGCTCGAGACAGAACCCCGAGCAGTACTTC. Protein product: CASSSRQNPEQYF.

V gene TRBV6-1 combines with J gene TRBJ1-5; 12 nucleotides line up with TRBD1. The CDR3 length is 15 residues. V was pared by 7 bases and J by 2 bases, with 3 bases of the junction left unmatched. CDR1 is MNHNS and CDR2 is SASEGT in the germline V gene. The CDR3 here is CASTGTGGGNQPQHF. DNA for the CDR3: TGTGCCAGCACAGGGACAGGGGGCGGCAATCAGCCCCAGCATTTT.